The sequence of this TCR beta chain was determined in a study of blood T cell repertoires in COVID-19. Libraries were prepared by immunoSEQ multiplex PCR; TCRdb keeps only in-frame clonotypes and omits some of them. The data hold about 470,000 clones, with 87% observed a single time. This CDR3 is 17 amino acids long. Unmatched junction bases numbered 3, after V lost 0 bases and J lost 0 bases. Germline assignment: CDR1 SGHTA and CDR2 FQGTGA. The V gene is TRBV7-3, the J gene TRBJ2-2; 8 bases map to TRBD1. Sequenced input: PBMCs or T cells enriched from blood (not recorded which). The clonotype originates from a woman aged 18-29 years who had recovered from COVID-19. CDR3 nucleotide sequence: TGTGCCAGCAGCTTAACAGCGACAGGGGCGAACACCGGGGAGCTGTTTTTT. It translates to CASSLTATGANTGELFF.